This is a list of T cell receptor beta chains from one sample in a study of a mutant IDH1 vaccine in newly diagnosed glioma. These receptors are not linked to any known antigen. Clones were sequenced by immunoSEQ multiplex PCR, and TCRdb holds only the in-frame ones, with some missing. The sample lists 50,000 to 75,000 clones, roughly 68% occurring once. The sample in question was PBMCs, obtained from a glioma patient whose treatment included an IDH1 peptide vaccine. These receptors were obtained from a man in his forties or fifties with glioma. CDR3s include the opening cysteine and the closing phenylalanine or tryptophan. D genes are given only for firm matches. Clone size is shown for a subset of rows, as once, few, many or a class of expanded clone.

clone size	D gene	V gene	J gene	CDR3 DNA	CDR3 protein
NA	NA	TRBV15	TRBJ2-3	TGTGCCACCAGCAGAAGGACAGCACCAGATACGCAGTATTTT	CATSRRTAPDTQYF
NA	NA	TRBV19	TRBJ2-7	TGTGCCAGTAGTATAGAGCAGGGAGGCTCCTACGAGCAGTACTTC	CASSIEQGGSYEQYF
NA	TRBD1	TRBV27	TRBJ2-7	TGTGCCAGCACTCCAGGGGGCCTCTACGAGCAGTACTTC	CASTPGGLYEQYF
NA	NA	TRBV6-5	TRBJ1-1	TGTGCCAGCAGTTACTCCGGTATGACTGAAGCTTTCTTT	CASSYSGMTEAFF
NA	NA	TRBV30	TRBJ2-1	TGTGCCTGGACCCCGGGAGGGGGCCTGAATGAGCAGTTCTTC	CAWTPGGGLNEQFF
NA	TRBD1	TRBV2	TRBJ2-5	TGTGCCAGCAGTCTCTCGTTCGGACAGGGGGGGAAGACCCAGTACTTC	CASSLSFGQGGKTQYF
NA	NA	TRBV7-8	TRBJ1-5	TGTGCCAGCAGCTTAGATACAGATCAGCCCCAGCATTTT	CASSLDTDQPQHF
NA	NA	TRBV15	TRBJ2-2	TGTGCCACCAGCAGTATCAGGGATAACACCGGGGAGCTGTTTTTT	CATSSIRDNTGELFF
NA	TRBD1	TRBV19	TRBJ1-2	TGTGCCAGTAGTCGGACAGGGTGGGATGGCTACACCTTC	CASSRTGWDGYTF
NA	TRBD2	TRBV29-1	TRBJ2-2	TGCAGCGTTGAAAGTCGGGGGAGGGCCGGGGAGCTGTTTTTT	CSVESRGRAGELFF
NA	NA	TRBV30	TRBJ2-7	TGTGCCTGGAGTGCGTCTTACGAGCAGTACTTC	CAWSASYEQYF
few	NA	TRBV4-3	TRBJ2-3	TGCGCCAGCAGCCAAGAGGGGGACTCTAGCACAGATACGCAGTATTTT	CASSQEGDSSTDTQYF
NA	NA	TRBV20-1	TRBJ2-5	TGCAGTGCCAAGGGGACCCAGTACTTC	CSAKGTQYF
NA	TRBD1	TRBV30	TRBJ1-4	TGTGCCTGGTGTGGACAGGGAGGTGAAAAACTGTTTTTT	CAWCGQGGEKLFF
NA	NA	TRBV4-1	TRBJ2-3	TGCGCCAGCGCGCGGGCGCCAGACCAGTCAGATACGCAGTATTTT	CASARAPDQSDTQYF